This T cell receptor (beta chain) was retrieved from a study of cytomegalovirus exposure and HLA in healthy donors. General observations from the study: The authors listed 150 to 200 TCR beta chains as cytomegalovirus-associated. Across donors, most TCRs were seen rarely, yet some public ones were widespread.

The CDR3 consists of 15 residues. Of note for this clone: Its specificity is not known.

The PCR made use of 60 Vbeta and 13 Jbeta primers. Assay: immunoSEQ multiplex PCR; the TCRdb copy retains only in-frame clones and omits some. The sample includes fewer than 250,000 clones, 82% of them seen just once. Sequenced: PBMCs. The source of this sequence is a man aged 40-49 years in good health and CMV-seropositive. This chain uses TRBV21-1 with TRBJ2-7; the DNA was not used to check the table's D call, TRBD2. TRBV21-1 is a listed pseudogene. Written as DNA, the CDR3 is TGTGCCAGCAGCTTCAATTTGGGTAGCGTCTACGAGCAGTACTTC. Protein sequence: CASSFNLGSVYEQYF.